The present T cell receptor (beta chain) was sequenced within a study of lymphopenia after photon versus proton radiotherapy. A note on this clone: The target antigen is unknown.

Libraries were prepared by immunoSEQ multiplex PCR; TCRdb keeps only in-frame clonotypes and omits some of them. Of more than 70,000 clones listed, about four fifths are singletons. General study findings and limits: Oligoclonal CD8+ Temra expansion after nadir drove photon patients' diversity drop.

This TCR was sampled from a man aged 55 to 70 with pancreatic cancer. The specimen was peripheral blood, collected from a patient treated with proton-based radiotherapy.

CDR3 sequence (DNA): TGTGCCAGCAGCCCGCCCGACAGGGTATGGCAGTATTTT. Encoded protein: CASSPPDRVWQYF. The rearrangement links TRBV5-4 to TRBJ2-3; TRBD1 aligns across 7 bases. The CDR3 consists of 13 residues. CDR1 is SGHNT, CDR2 YYREEE, per germline (reference sequence). J gave up 11 bases and V 4 bases, and 10 bases lay outside the gene matches. The full variable domain, rest sourced from reference TRBV5-4 and TRBJ2-3, is ETGVTQSPTHLIKTRGQQVTLRCSSQSGHNTVSWYQQALGQGPQFIFQYYREEENGRGNFPPRFSGLQFPNYSSELNVNALELDDSALYLCASSPPDRVWQYFGPGTRLTVL.